One and the same sample provided the 24 T cell receptor beta chains below, sequenced in a study of T cells in Graves' hyperthyroidism and ophthalmopathy. RNA transcripts served as the template for amplifying TCR beta CDR3 regions. First-round RT-PCR of the TCR CDR3 relied on the HTBI primer set. TCRdb reprocessed the multiplex PCR reads via MiXCR and lists one record per CDR3 protein. This table has some 350,000 distinct CDR3 sequences, approximately 13% appearing once. The material sequenced was blood. All receptors come from a woman aged 40 to 50 with Graves' ophthalmopathy.

This clonotype was found a few times. The V call is TRBV4-2, the J call TRBJ2-1; TRBD2 matches 14 bases. Germline values: CDR1 LGHNA, CDR2 YNFKEQ. J gave up 8 bases and V 0 bases, and 3 bases lay outside the gene matches. CDR3 length: 16 amino acids. CDR3 DNA sequence: TGTGCCAGCAGCCAAGAAGGGACTAGCGGGAGCGATGAGCAGTTCTTC. This translates into CASSQEGTSGSDEQFF.

The chain's CDR3 is CASSRIRVNTEAFF. DNA of the CDR3: TGTGCCAGCAGTCGGATTCGGGTGAACACTGAAGCTTTCTTT. The V call is TRBV5-5, the J call TRBJ1-1, with D hard to call. This CDR3 is 14 amino acids long. CDR1 is SGHKS and CDR2 is YYEKEE in the germline V gene (reference sequence). V shed 5 bases and J shed 0 bases, with 11 bases lying between them.

V and J are TRBV9 and TRBJ2-4, with 7 bases fitting TRBD2. There are 21 residues in the CDR3. The germline V gene has CDR1 SGDLS and CDR2 YYNGEE. The V gene end was trimmed by 0 bases and the J gene end by 0 bases; junction bases not matched to a gene: 18. The CDR3 spells CASSVDPLGTTVTLAKNIQYF. The CDR3 DNA reads TGTGCCAGCAGCGTAGACCCTTTAGGGACTACCGTCACCCTAGCCAAAAACATTCAGTACTTC.

This clonotype was found many times. The J gene is TRBJ2-3, the V gene TRBV2; tentatively, D is TRBD2 (6 bases). The germline CDR1 and CDR2 sequences are SNHLY and FYNNEI. Trimming cost V 7 bases and J 2 bases, with 13 bases left between them. The CDR3 is 14 amino acids. The CDR3 DNA is TGTGCCAGCAAGAGGGACTTATACACAGATACGCAGTATTTT. Its protein product is CASKRDLYTDTQYF. The complete variable domain, with remaining parts taken from reference TRBV2 and TRBJ2-3, reads EPEVTQTPSHQVTQMGQEVILRCVPISNHLYFYWYRQILGQKVEFLVSFYNNEISEKSEIFDDQFSVERPDGSNFTLKIRSTKLEDSAMYFCASKRDLYTDTQYFGPGTRLTVL.

On this clonotype itself: A much larger clone is a single base away; this may be a read error. The V gene is TRBV20-1, the J gene TRBJ1-5; no reliable D call. Per germline, CDR1 DFQATT and CDR2 SNEGSKA (reference sequence). Trimming cost V 6 bases and J 6 bases, with 18 bases left between them. The CDR3 runs 14 residues. CDR3 residues: CSATAGRPPQPQHF. As DNA, the CDR3 is TGCAGTGCCACAGCCGGACGGCCCCCTCAGCCCCAGCATTTT.

This clonotype has a count of ten or more. The V call is TRBV11-3, the J call TRBJ2-3; D unclear. The CDR3 spans 14 residues. Deletions cut 0 bases from V and 0 bases from J, with 4 bases between. CDR1 is SGHNT and CDR2 is YENEEA in the germline V gene. CDR3 bases: TGTGCCAGCAGCTTAGAAGGAAGCACAGATACGCAGTATTTT. Protein sequence: CASSLEGSTDTQYF.

This clonotype was observed at least ten times. The chain's CDR3 is CSANEGGVIYGYTF. The CDR3 coding sequence is TGCAGTGCTAATGAGGGGGGGGTGATCTATGGCTACACCTTC. The chain has TRBV20-1 and TRBJ1-2; possible D gene TRBD1, 6 bases. CDR3 length: 14 amino acids. Trimming pared 4 bases from V and 4 bases from J, leaving 16 bases between. Germline values: CDR1 DFQATT, CDR2 SNEGSKA (reference sequence).

Many counts were recorded for this clonotype. V usage is TRBV6-1 and J usage is TRBJ1-2; no clear D. Germline CDR1 reads MNHNS; CDR2 reads SASEGT. This CDR3 has 12 amino acids. V gave up 6 bases and J gave up 7 bases, with 12 bases separating them. The CDR3 sequence is CASSPPGSGYTF. For the CDR3, the DNA is TGTGCCAGCAGCCCCCCGGGGAGTGGCTACACCTTC.

In this sample, this clonotype turned up many times. The V and J genes are TRBV18 and TRBJ1-6; D is undetermined. Germline V CDR1 and CDR2: KGHSH, LQKENI. Trimming shortened V by 2 bases and J by 11 bases, and 10 bases separated the two germline ends. The CDR3 sequence is 13 residues long. The CDR3 is CASSPNRDPPLHF. CDR3 coding DNA: TGTGCCAGCTCACCAAACCGCGACCCACCCCTCCACTTT.

The CDR3 DNA sequence: TGTGCCAGCAGTTCGTTCGGGGCTTCCAACAAGGGCTACACCTTC. Protein sequence: CASSSFGASNKGYTF. This rearrangement joins TRBV6-1 to TRBJ1-2, with D perhaps TRBD1 (5 bases). V lost 5 bases and J lost 8, with 21 bases in between. Germline CDR1 and CDR2: MNHNS and SASEGT. The CDR3 spans 15 residues.

There are many counts of this clonotype. The CDR3 DNA sequence: TGCAGTGCTTCCGGGACTAGCGGGAGAGGATCAGATACGCAGTATTTT. It translates to CSASGTSGRGSDTQYF. The chain carries TRBV20-1 and TRBJ2-3, with TRBD2 matching over 14 bases. Germline loops: CDR1 DFQATT, CDR2 SNEGSKA (reference sequence). V shed 5 bases, J shed 4 bases, and the junction held 8 bases outside the gene matches. The CDR3 covers 16 residues.

This clonotype came up many times. V usage is TRBV5-1 and J usage is TRBJ2-1, with TRBD1 matching over 7 bases. The germline V gene has CDR1 SGHRS and CDR2 YFSETQ. The CDR3 spans 15 residues. With 3 bases clipped from V and 5 bases from J, the junction kept 8 bases outside the gene matches. CDR3 sequence reads: CASSSNPGQNNEQFF. The CDR3 DNA reads as TGCGCCAGCAGCTCAAACCCGGGACAGAACAATGAGCAGTTCTTC.

This clonotype was counted at least ten times. This rearrangement joins TRBV12-3 or TRBV12-4 to TRBJ2-3; perhaps D is TRBD1 or TRBD2 (5 bases each). The CDR3 is made up of 15 amino acids. With 3 bases removed from V and 6 bases from J, the gap between germline ends came to 16 bases. CDR3 DNA sequence: TGTGCCAGCAGTTTTGGGGACCGGCGGCCGGATACGCAGTATTTT. Protein sequence: CASSFGDRRPDTQYF.

In its sample, this clonotype was seen many times. V and J are TRBV7-9 and TRBJ2-7; the match to TRBD1 covers 11 bases. With V trimmed by 6 bases and J by 4 bases, 8 bases remained unmatched. This CDR3 contains 15 residues. CDR1 SEHNR and CDR2 FQNEAQ come from the germline V gene (reference sequence). The chain's CDR3 is CASRRTGTGGYEQYF. The CDR3 DNA follows: TGTGCCAGCAGACGCACCGGGACAGGGGGTTACGAGCAGTACTTC.

This rearrangement joins TRBV6-1 to TRBJ2-7; the D gene is possibly TRBD2 (7 bases). The germline V gene has CDR1 MNHNS and CDR2 SASEGT. The CDR3 is made up of 17 amino acids. V was shortened by 0 bases and J by 4 bases, with 19 bases between the two germline ends. Written as DNA, the CDR3 is TGTGCCAGCAGTGAAGCCGTTGGGGAGGGGGGCGGGTACGAGCAGTACTTC. Protein product: CASSEAVGEGGGYEQYF.

This clonotype was seen a few times. The chain uses TRBV19 and TRBJ2-1; D is ambiguous. CDR1 LNHDA and CDR2 SQIVND come from the germline V gene (reference sequence). The CDR3 sequence is 18 residues long. With 6 bases removed from V and 4 bases from J, the gap between germline ends came to 25 bases. CDR3 amino acids: CASSPNLGLDPRYNEQFF. The CDR3 DNA reads as TGTGCCAGTAGCCCGAACCTAGGTTTAGACCCTCGGTACAATGAGCAGTTCTTC.

This clonotype was recorded at least ten times. The gene calls are TRBV12-3 or TRBV12-4 and TRBJ2-1; D gene ambiguous. CDR3 size: 15 residues. Trimming shortened V by 5 bases and J by 3 bases, and 14 bases separated the two germline ends. This chain's CDR3 is CASSAPGSLYNEQFF. The CDR3 DNA reads as TGTGCCAGCAGTGCTCCCGGATCTCTCTACAATGAGCAGTTCTTC.

Comment on this clonotype: A much larger clone is a single base away; this may be a read error. The CDR3 loop is CASSLEQGSETLFF. The CDR3 DNA sequence: TGCGCCAGCAGCTTGGAACAGGGGAGTGAAACACTGTTTTTT. V is TRBV5-1 and J is TRBJ1-4, with TRBD1 matching 7 bases. The CDR3 sequence is 14 residues long. The germline V gene encodes CDR1 SGHRS and CDR2 YFSETQ.

This clonotype was detected many times. This chain connects TRBV28 to TRBJ1-6, with 10 bases that match TRBD1. In germline, CDR1 is MDHEN, CDR2 SYDVKM. The CDR3 contains 15 residues. With 7 bases clipped from V and 10 bases from J, the junction kept 10 bases outside the gene matches. The CDR3 loop reads CASIPGQGMNSPLHF. The CDR3 bases are TGTGCCAGCATACCGGGACAGGGGATGAACTCACCCCTCCACTTT.

This clonotype was recorded once. A much bigger clone sits one base away, suggesting this may be a read error. The chain links TRBV7-2 to TRBJ1-2; D unclear. Trimming stripped 4 bases from V and 2 bases from J, with 14 bases between. Germline CDR1 and CDR2: SGHTA and FQGNSA. CDR3 length equals 15 residues. CDR3 amino acids: CASSSLPTLNYGYTF. CDR3 bases: TGTGCCAGCAGCTCATTGCCCACTTTGAACTATGGCTACACCTTC.

This clonotype was counted only a few times. A single base separates this from a much larger clone, so it may be a read error. This chain uses TRBV2 with TRBJ2-4, with D possibly being TRBD1 (5 bases). The CDR3 runs 13 residues. Per the germline V gene, CDR1 is SNHLY and CDR2 is FYNNEI. With 6 bases removed from V and 1 base from J, the gap between germline ends came to 7 bases. CDR3 nucleotide sequence: TGTGCCAGCAGGACAGAGGCCAAAAACATTCAGTACTTC. This codes for CASRTEAKNIQYF.

The chain recombines TRBV28 with TRBJ1-1; 12 bases match TRBD1. V lost 3 bases and J lost 1; bases outside the gene matches: 9. CDR1 and CDR2 from the germline V gene are MDHEN and SYDVKM. The CDR3 sequence is 18 residues long. The CDR3 loop is CASSFSPGTGGQNTEAFF. The CDR3 DNA is TGTGCCAGCAGTTTCTCCCCTGGGACAGGGGGCCAGAACACTGAAGCTTTCTTT.

This chain joins TRBV12-3 or TRBV12-4 and TRBJ2-1, with D hard to call. This CDR3 has 14 amino acids. Trimming left V 8 bases short and J 5 bases short, with 16 bases between. CDR3 sequence: CASSGAVIHNEQFF. The CDR3 DNA follows: TGTGCCAGCTCAGGTGCAGTTATACACAATGAGCAGTTCTTC.

This clonotype has at least ten counts. The chain links TRBV30 to TRBJ1-1; the D gene is possibly TRBD1 (5 bases). Deletions cut 4 bases from V and 1 base from J, with 13 bases between. Germline V gene data show CDR1 as GTSNPN and CDR2 as SVGIG (reference sequence). This CDR3 spans 14 amino acids. This CDR3 reads CAWNAGQGNTEAFF. CDR3 nucleotides: TGTGCCTGGAACGCAGGGCAGGGGAACACTGAAGCTTTCTTT.